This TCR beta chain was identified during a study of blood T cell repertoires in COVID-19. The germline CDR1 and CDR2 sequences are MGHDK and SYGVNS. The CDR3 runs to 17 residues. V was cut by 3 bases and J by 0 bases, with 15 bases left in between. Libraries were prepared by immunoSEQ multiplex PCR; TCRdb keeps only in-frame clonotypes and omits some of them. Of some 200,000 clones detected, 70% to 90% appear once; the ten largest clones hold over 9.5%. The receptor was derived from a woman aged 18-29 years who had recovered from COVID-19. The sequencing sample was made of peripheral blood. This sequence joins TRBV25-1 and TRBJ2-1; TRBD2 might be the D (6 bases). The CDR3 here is CASSDRVEGSSYNEQFF. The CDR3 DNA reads TGTGCCAGCAGTGATAGGGTGGAGGGGAGCTCCTACAATGAGCAGTTCTTC.